Below, 10 T cell receptor beta chains from the same sample are listed, as sequenced in a study of cytomegalovirus exposure and HLA in healthy donors. Method: immunoSEQ multiplex PCR; TCRdb's copy keeps in-frame clones and lacks some. Of about 310,000 clones listed, approximately 86% are singletons. The material sequenced was PBMCs. Receptors originate from a man aged 25-45 years in good health and CMV-seronegative.

This clone was counted once. The V gene is TRBV5-1, the J gene TRBJ2-4, with D possibly being TRBD1 (5 bases). This CDR3 contains 13 residues. V was cut by 0 bases and J by 7 bases, with 8 bases left in between. Germline V CDR1 and CDR2: SGHRS, YFSETQ. The CDR3: CASSLVGVNIQYF. The DNA of the CDR3 is TGCGCCAGCAGCTTGGTAGGGGTCAACATTCAGTACTTC.

This chain links TRBV7-9 with TRBJ2-3, with 12 bases identical to TRBD2. Germline CDR1 and CDR2: SEHNR and FQNEAQ (reference sequence). The CDR3 spans 16 residues. J gave up 3 bases and V 5 bases, and 6 bases lay outside the gene matches. CDR3 in amino acids: CASSQLAGGLTDTQYF. CDR3 DNA sequence: TGTGCCAGCAGCCAACTAGCGGGGGGCCTAACAGATACGCAGTATTTT.

The genes are TRBV4-3 and TRBJ1-2; D not certain. Germline CDR1 LGHNA, CDR2 YSLEER. Trimming left V 0 bases short and J 4 bases short, with 12 bases between. CDR3 size: 15 residues. DNA for the CDR3: TGCGCCAGCAGCCAAGATTTAGGGAGCTTCTATGGCTACACCTTC. It specifies CASSQDLGSFYGYTF.

This chain uses TRBV18 with TRBJ1-5, with 9 bases lining up with TRBD1. CDR3 length: 15 residues. CDR1 and CDR2 from the germline V gene are KGHSH and LQKENI. V lost 2 bases to trimming and J lost 6 bases; unmatched junction nucleotides: 5. CDR3 protein: CASSPGDRVTQPQHF. CDR3 nucleotides: TGTGCCAGCTCACCAGGGGACAGGGTCACTCAGCCCCAGCATTTT.

V and J are TRBV27 and TRBJ1-5; 7 positions agree with TRBD1. CDR3 length: 16 residues. The junction had 15 bases not matched to a gene; V was cut back by 5 bases and J by 8 bases. Looked up from germline, CDR1 is MNHEY and CDR2 is SMNVEV (reference sequence). Written as DNA, the CDR3 is TGTGCCAGCAGTCGAACGCATACAGGGGTCCTGGAGCCCCAGCATTTT. Its translation is CASSRTHTGVLEPQHF.

The gene calls are TRBV5-1 and TRBJ2-6, with 7 bases that match TRBD2. V was pared by 4 bases and J by 1 base, with 11 bases of the junction left unmatched. The CDR3 has 18 residues. Germline lookup yields CDR1 SGHRS and CDR2 YFSETQ. Here the CDR3 reads CASSSGLRGLSGANVLTF. CDR3 sequence (DNA): TGCGCCAGCAGCAGCGGATTGAGGGGACTATCTGGGGCCAACGTCCTGACTTTC.

The rearrangement links TRBV15 to TRBJ1-4; D not resolved. Germline CDR1 LNHNV, CDR2 YYDKDF (reference sequence). The ends were cut back, 1 base at V and 1 base at J, with 7 bases in the middle. This CDR3 is built from 15 residues. The CDR3 bases are TGTGCCACCAGCAGAGGGGAGGGAACTAATGAAAAACTGTTTTTT. Amino acid sequence: CATSRGEGTNEKLFF.

The rearrangement uses TRBV5-4 and TRBJ1-1; D not certain. Germline lookup yields CDR1 SGHNT and CDR2 YYREEE (reference sequence). The CDR3 is made up of 14 amino acids. The V end lost 3 bases, the J end lost 5 bases, and 14 bases lay between the germline ends. The CDR3 DNA follows: TGTGCCAGCAGCTCGACCGCCCGGAGAACTGAAGCTTTCTTT. Protein sequence: CASSSTARRTEAFF.

The CDR3 protein is CASSPGLAGNTGELFF. The CDR3 nucleotides are TGCGCCAGCAGCCCCGGACTAGCGGGGAACACCGGGGAGCTGTTTTTT. V gene TRBV5-1 combines with J gene TRBJ2-2, with 11 bases fitting TRBD2. This CDR3 region has 16 residues. V lost 4 bases and J lost 1; bases outside the gene matches: 3. The V gene's germline CDR1 is SGHRS and CDR2 YFSETQ.

The chain employs TRBV4-3 and TRBJ2-1; D may be TRBD1 (6 bases). V lost 1 base and J 7 bases, leaving 11 bases between the germline ends. The CDR3 runs to 14 residues. Germline assignment: CDR1 LGHNA and CDR2 YSLEER. The CDR3 spells CASSQATGKNEQFF. CDR3 sequence (DNA): TGCGCCAGCAGCCAAGCCACAGGGAAAAATGAGCAGTTCTTC.